This T cell receptor beta chain was obtained from a study of post-analysis software for immune sequencing data. Notes on the study in general: In multiple sclerosis, normalized Chao1 diversity was significantly below that of controls. About 5 TRBV segments (TRBV5-6, TRBV5-1 and TRBV20-1 among them) occurred more frequently in patients than in controls.

Germline CDR1 is MGHRA and CDR2 is YSYEKL. The CDR3 length is 16 residues. V was pared by 3 bases and J by 0 bases, with 12 bases between. As for this clonotype: Its matching antigen is unknown.

cDNA libraries of TCR beta carried unique molecular identifiers. TCRdb redid the calling of the PCR reads with MiXCR, one entry per CDR3 protein. The sample includes roughly 410,000 distinct CDR3 sequences, 30% to 45% of them seen just once. V gene TRBV4-1 combines with J gene TRBJ1-5; tentatively, D is TRBD1 (5 bases). Sequencing input: blood. The sequence was obtained from a girl aged 10 to 17 with multiple sclerosis. Written as DNA, the CDR3 is TGCGCCAGCAGCCAGACGGACATCTTTAGCAATCAGCCCCAGCATTTT. Protein product: CASSQTDIFSNQPQHF.